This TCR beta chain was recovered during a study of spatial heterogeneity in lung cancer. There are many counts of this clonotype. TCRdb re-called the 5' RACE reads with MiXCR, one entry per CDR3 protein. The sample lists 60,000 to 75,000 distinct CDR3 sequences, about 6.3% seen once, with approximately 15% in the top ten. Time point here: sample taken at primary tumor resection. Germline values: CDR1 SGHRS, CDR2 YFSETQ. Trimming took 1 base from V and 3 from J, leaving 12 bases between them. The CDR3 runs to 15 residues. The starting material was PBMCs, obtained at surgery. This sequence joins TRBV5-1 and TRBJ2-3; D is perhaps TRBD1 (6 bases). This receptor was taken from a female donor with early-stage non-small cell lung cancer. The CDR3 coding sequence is TGCGCCAGCAGCTTGCAGGGGTTACGGACAGATACGCAGTATTTT. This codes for CASSLQGLRTDTQYF.